This T cell receptor (beta chain) was recovered during a study of cytomegalovirus exposure and HLA in healthy donors. About the research overall: Earlier work reported approximately 110 million unique TCR beta sequences from about 170 million T cells.

The CDR3 is 14 residues long. PCR employed 60 Vbeta and 13 Jbeta primers. Per the original data handling: An analysis that came later counted approximately 76 million unique TCR beta chains, around 10 million shared. TCRdb's copy holds only in-frame clones and misses some; the assay was immunoSEQ multiplex PCR. V, J and clone size are taken as reported in that table, and D and trimming were inferred from the DNA itself. The sample includes about 160,000 clones, about four fifths of them seen just once. Study-level findings and limits: Reportedly, diagnosis of cytomegalovirus status by the classifier showed high specificity and sensitivity. The availability of immune exposure information extended only to CMV serostatus.

About this clone itself: Antigen unknown.

This chain links TRBV21-1 with TRBJ1-4; the table assigns TRBD1, which was not confirmed against the DNA. TRBV21-1 is listed as a pseudogene. The TCR was taken from a man aged 45 to 65 in good health and CMV-seropositive. Sequencing was performed on PBMCs. The CDR3 nucleotides are TGTGCCAGCAGCAAATTCAGGGTGGGGGAAAAACTGTTTTTT. Its translation: CASSKFRVGEKLFF.